One sample yielded the 7 T cell receptor beta chains listed below, sequenced in a study of shared clonotypes between healthy human individuals. Using immunoSEQ multiplex PCR, the repertoire was profiled, and TCRdb retains in-frame clones only, with some absent. The data hold over 750,000 clones, with roughly 96% observed a single time. CD45RO-negative, CCR7-positively selected cells formed the naive CD8 fraction, excluding terminally differentiated effector memory CD45RA+ cells. The sequenced sample consisted of naive CD8+ T cells sorted from blood. Receptors originate from a man aged 30-40 years in good health.

This rearrangement joins TRBV4-3 to TRBJ2-5; 7 nucleotides agree with TRBD2. V lost 0 bases, J lost 5 bases, and 12 bases stayed unmatched. Germline V gene data show CDR1 as LGHNA and CDR2 as YSLEER. The CDR3 covers 17 residues. This chain's CDR3 is CASSQDLSGRRWETQYF. The CDR3 DNA is TGCGCCAGCAGCCAAGATCTATCCGGGAGGAGGTGGGAGACCCAGTACTTC.

In this sample, this clone turned up a few times. The chain links TRBV7-3 to TRBJ1-1; D remains unclear. Germline CDR1 and CDR2: SGHTA and FQGTGA. The ends were cut back, 5 bases at V and 5 bases at J, with 15 bases in the middle. CDR3 length equals 14 residues. The CDR3 is CASSESLGVTEAFF. Written as DNA, the CDR3 is TGTGCCAGCAGCGAAAGTTTGGGCGTAACTGAAGCTTTCTTT.

The chain carries TRBV4-3 and TRBJ2-7; a possible D gene is TRBD1 (6 bases). The CDR3 is 14 amino acids. V lost 4 bases and J lost 3, with 13 bases in between. The germline gives CDR1 LGHNA, CDR2 YSLEER. CDR3 DNA: TGCGCCAGCAGCCCGGGTGCAGGGGTCTACGAGCAGTACTTC. It is translated as CASSPGAGVYEQYF.

This clone was detected once. The chain uses TRBV18 and TRBJ2-7; TRBD2 might be the D (5 bases). This CDR3 is built from 15 residues. V was cut by 0 bases and J by 0 bases, with 9 bases left in between. Germline V gene lookup returns CDR1 KGHSH and CDR2 LQKENI. In DNA form, the CDR3 reads TGTGCCAGCTCACCACCGGATGCGGGCTCCTACGAGCAGTACTTC. Protein product: CASSPPDAGSYEQYF.

The chain carries TRBV19 and TRBJ1-4; 8 nucleotides agree with TRBD1. V lost 5 bases, J lost 7 bases, and 12 bases stayed unmatched. CDR3 length: 16 residues. Germline loops: CDR1 LNHDA, CDR2 SQIVND (reference sequence). DNA of the CDR3: TGTGCCAGTAGTGGTCTATGGACAGGGCGTGGTGAAAAACTGTTTTTT. Protein sequence: CASSGLWTGRGEKLFF.

This rearrangement joins TRBV2 to TRBJ2-2; tentative D call: TRBD2 (5 bases). Per the germline V gene, CDR1 is SNHLY and CDR2 is FYNNEI. The CDR3 is made up of 15 amino acids. The V and J ends lost 4 bases and 4 bases respectively, with 13 bases between them. The DNA for the CDR3 is TGTGCCAGCAGTGTGGAGTGGAGCGGCACCGGGGAGCTGTTTTTT. It codes for CASSVEWSGTGELFF. Full variable domain (outside the CDR3, taken from reference TRBV2 and TRBJ2-2): EPEVTQTPSHQVTQMGQEVILRCVPISNHLYFYWYRQILGQKVEFLVSFYNNEISEKSEIFDDQFSVERPDGSNFTLKIRSTKLEDSAMYFCASSVEWSGTGELFFGEGSRLTVL.

To note about this clone: At the DNA level, this CDR3 is encoded by other sequences in the same sample as well. The chain links TRBV7-9 to TRBJ1-5; possibly TRBD1 for D (5 bases). The CDR3 loop spans 13 amino acids. Deletions cut 5 bases from V and 5 bases from J, with 10 bases between. The germline V gene has CDR1 SEHNR and CDR2 FQNEAQ (reference sequence). The CDR3 bases are TGTGCCAGCAGCCTGGGGGGTGATCAGCCCCAGCATTTT. Amino acids: CASSLGGDQPQHF.